The 27 T cell receptor beta chains presented below share a single source sample, sequenced in a study of blood T cell repertoires in COVID-19. Assay used: immunoSEQ multiplex PCR; TCRdb lists only in-frame clones, some missing. The table includes just over 250,000 clones, about 88% detected once. Sequenced: PBMCs or T cells enriched from blood (not recorded which). These receptors came from a man aged 30 to 45 with acute COVID-19.

The chain has TRBV19 and TRBJ2-1; 8 bases line up with TRBD1. The CDR3 is made up of 12 amino acids. Germline values: CDR1 LNHDA, CDR2 SQIVND (reference sequence). The ends lost 4 bases at V and 15 bases at J; junction bases unmatched: 8. The CDR3 sequence: CASSSFGQGPFF. For the CDR3, the DNA is TGTGCCAGTAGTAGCTTTGGACAGGGTCCGTTCTTC.

V gene TRBV6-5 combines with J gene TRBJ1-6; D is unresolved. Germline V gene sequence: CDR1 MNHEY, CDR2 SVGAGI. V lost 10 bases and J lost 7, with 11 bases in between. The CDR3 is 12 residues long. For the CDR3, the DNA is TGTGCCACGTGGACGGGGAATTCACCCCTCCACTTT. It is translated as CATWTGNSPLHF.

The chain is built from TRBV2 and TRBJ1-5; possible D gene TRBD1, 6 bases. V dropped 3 bases and J dropped 0 bases, with 9 bases sitting between them. Germline V CDR1 and CDR2: SNHLY, FYNNEI. This CDR3 contains 15 residues. This chain's CDR3 is CASSDQGHSNQPQHF. The CDR3 bases are TGTGCCAGCAGTGATCAGGGGCATAGCAATCAGCCCCAGCATTTT. Full variable domain (missing parts from reference TRBV2 and TRBJ1-5): EPEVTQTPSHQVTQMGQEVILRCVPISNHLYFYWYRQILGQKVEFLVSFYNNEISEKSEIFDDQFSVERPDGSNFTLKIRSTKLEDSAMYFCASSDQGHSNQPQHFGDGTRLSIL.

In this sample, this clone turned up a few times. This chain joins TRBV5-6 and TRBJ1-6; tentative D call: TRBD1 (6 bases). V lost 2 bases to trimming and J lost 10 bases, with 16 bases between them. The CDR3 length is 15 residues. The germline CDR1 and CDR2 sequences are SGHDT and YYEEEE. CDR3 sequence reads: CASSFRTVGYSPLHF. CDR3 coding DNA: TGTGCCAGCAGCTTCAGGACAGTGGGGTACTCACCCCTCCACTTT.

This clone occurred once. The V gene is TRBV20-1, the J gene TRBJ2-3, with 12 bases aligning to TRBD2. Germline V gene lookup returns CDR1 DFQATT and CDR2 SNEGSKA (reference sequence). The CDR3 sequence is 16 residues long. The V gene end was trimmed by 3 bases and the J gene end by 6 bases; junction bases not matched to a gene: 10. This CDR3 reads CSASRPSGRGEDTQYF. The CDR3 DNA sequence: TGCAGTGCTAGTAGGCCTAGCGGGAGGGGGGAGGATACGCAGTATTTT.

This clone was seen only a few times. This chain joins TRBV27 and TRBJ1-5, with TRBD1 matching 9 bases. V trimming: 6 bases; J trimming: 5 bases; junction bases outside the gene matches: 8. This CDR3 is 15 amino acids long. Germline V gene data show CDR1 as MNHEY and CDR2 as SMNVEV (reference sequence). CDR3 DNA: TGTGCCAGCAGACCCGGGACAGGGCCTGATCAGCCCCAGCATTTT. Residues: CASRPGTGPDQPQHF.

J is TRBJ1-6 and V is TRBV27; D is perhaps TRBD1 (6 bases). The length of the CDR3 is 15 residues. With 4 bases removed from V and 4 bases from J, the gap between germline ends came to 11 bases. Looked up from germline, CDR1 is MNHEY and CDR2 is SMNVEV (reference sequence). CDR3 residues: CASSSGQHYNSPLHF. The CDR3 region has the DNA TGTGCCAGCAGTTCAGGACAGCATTATAATTCACCCCTCCACTTT.

The CDR3, as DNA: TGTGCCAGCAGGGGCCCGGGGGGCCCAAATCAGCCCCAGCATTTT. Translated: CASRGPGGPNQPQHF. The chain links TRBV7-9 to TRBJ1-5; D might be TRBD1 (6 bases). Germline CDR1 reads SEHNR; CDR2 reads FQNEAQ (reference sequence). CDR3 length: 15 residues. The ends were cut back, 6 bases at V and 4 bases at J, with 16 bases in the middle.

The chain employs TRBV7-2 and TRBJ1-2, with D unclear. The germline CDR1 and CDR2 sequences are SGHTA and FQGNSA. Trimming cost V 1 base and J 5 bases, with 8 bases left between them. CDR3 length: 13 amino acids. CDR3 nucleotides: TGTGCCAGCAGCTTAGTAGATCGGTATGGCTACACCTTC. Protein product: CASSLVDRYGYTF. The complete variable domain, with remaining parts taken from reference TRBV7-2 and TRBJ1-2, reads GAGVSQSPSNKVTEKGKDVELRCDPISGHTALYWYRQSLGQGLEFLIYFQGNSAPDKSGLPSDRFSAERTGGSVSTLTIQRTQQEDSAVYLCASSLVDRYGYTFGSGTRLTVV.

The rearrangement links TRBV6-5 to TRBJ2-7, with D perhaps matching TRBD1 (6 bases). CDR3 length equals 14 residues. In germline, CDR1 is MNHEY, CDR2 SVGAGI. Trimming removed 7 bases from V and 3 bases from J, with 16 bases in between. The CDR3 spells CASIRGAPLYEQYV. DNA of the CDR3: TGTGCCAGCATCAGGGGTGCTCCTCTCTACGAGCAGTACGTC.

The chain carries TRBV11-2 and TRBJ1-1; 8 bases line up with TRBD1. The CDR3 has 14 amino acids. Trimming at V came to 5 bases and at J to 0 bases, leaving 2 bases not matched to a gene. Germline V gene data show CDR1 as SGHAT and CDR2 as FQNNGV. The CDR3 bases are TGTGCCAGCAGCCCGACAGGGGTGAACACTGAAGCTTTCTTT. Its protein product is CASSPTGVNTEAFF.

The CDR3 region has the DNA TGTGCCAGCAGTGTCGGAAACAGGGGGGGAAATGAGCAGTTCTTC. Its protein product is CASSVGNRGGNEQFF. This chain links TRBV25-1 with TRBJ2-1; D perhaps matches TRBD1 (8 bases). Looked up from germline, CDR1 is MGHDK and CDR2 is SYGVNS. Trimming shortened V by 4 bases and J by 7 bases, and 17 bases separated the two germline ends. The CDR3 contains 15 residues. The whole variable domain, remainder taken from reference TRBV25-1 and TRBJ2-1, is EADIYQTPRYLVIGTGKKITLECSQTMGHDKMYWYQQDPGMELHLIHYSYGVNSTEKGDLSSESTVSRIRTEHFPLTLESARPSHTSQYLCASSVGNRGGNEQFFGPGTRLTVL.

The chain uses TRBV5-1 and TRBJ1-4, with 9 bases matching TRBD1. The germline V gene encodes CDR1 SGHRS and CDR2 YFSETQ. J lost 8 bases, V lost 0 bases, and 5 bases had no gene match. There are 15 residues in the CDR3. The CDR3 coding sequence is TGCGCCAGCAGCTTGGACAGGGGGCTAGGGGAAAAACTGTTTTTT. Amino acid sequence: CASSLDRGLGEKLFF. The complete variable domain, with remaining parts taken from reference TRBV5-1 and TRBJ1-4, reads KAGVTQTPRYLIKTRGQQVTLSCSPISGHRSVSWYQQTPGQGLQFLFEYFSETQRNKGNFPGRFSGRQFSNSRSEMNVSTLELGDSALYLCASSLDRGLGEKLFFGSGTQLSVL.

The chain couples TRBV18 to TRBJ1-2; 8 nucleotides align to TRBD1. The CDR3 contains 14 residues. Germline V gene sequence: CDR1 KGHSH, CDR2 LQKENI. The V and J ends lost 5 bases and 8 bases, in that order; junction bases with no gene match: 10. The chain's CDR3 is CASSRGQGQGGYTF. As DNA, the CDR3 is TGTGCCAGCTCAAGAGGACAGGGTCAGGGCGGCTACACCTTC.

The chain uses TRBV11-2 and TRBJ2-7; 9 nucleotides align to TRBD2. Germline trimming cut 0 bases from V and 5 bases from J; bases unmatched to any gene: 11. The CDR3 runs to 17 residues. From germline, CDR1 is SGHAT and CDR2 FQNNGV. CDR3 in amino acids: CASSLEKGGRAAHEQYV. The CDR3 bases are TGTGCCAGCAGCTTAGAAAAGGGCGGGAGGGCCGCCCACGAGCAGTACGTC.

The chain recombines TRBV2 with TRBJ2-6; TRBD2 matches 9 bases. The CDR3 loop spans 19 amino acids. V was pared by 4 bases and J by 5 bases, with 15 bases of the junction left unmatched. The V gene's germline CDR1 is SNHLY and CDR2 FYNNEI. CDR3 loop: CASSGGRWRGGLWANVLTF. The CDR3 DNA sequence: TGTGCCAGCAGTGGTGGCAGGTGGCGGGGGGGCCTCTGGGCCAACGTCCTGACTTTC.

The chain links TRBV18 to TRBJ2-2, with D tentatively TRBD1 (6 bases). Germline V gene lookup returns CDR1 KGHSH and CDR2 LQKENI. This CDR3 has 14 residues. V was clipped by 4 bases and J by 6 bases, with 12 bases between them. The CDR3 region has the DNA TGTGCCAGCTCACTGGGACAATCCGCCGGGGAGCTGTTTTTT. Its protein is CASSLGQSAGELFF.

This chain uses TRBV7-6 with TRBJ1-1; D unclear. This CDR3 contains 13 residues. Trimming stripped 3 bases from V and 5 bases from J, with 10 bases between. CDR1 and CDR2 (germline): SGHVS, FNYEAQ. In DNA form, the CDR3 reads TGTGCCAGCAGCTTGATGGAACTAACTGAAGCTTTCTTT. Translated, it gives CASSLMELTEAFF.

This sequence joins TRBV2 and TRBJ2-2; TRBD2 agrees at 9 bases. The CDR3 consists of 18 residues. Trimming took 3 bases from V and 6 from J; bases not matched to a gene: 14. Germline V lookup: CDR1 SNHLY, CDR2 FYNNEI. DNA for the CDR3: TGTGCCAGCAGTGAGACCCTTATTGGCGGGGGGGCCCCCGGGGAGCTGTTTTTT. Its translation: CASSETLIGGGAPGELFF. Filled out from reference TRBV2 and TRBJ2-2, the complete variable domain reads EPEVTQTPSHQVTQMGQEVILRCVPISNHLYFYWYRQILGQKVEFLVSFYNNEISEKSEIFDDQFSVERPDGSNFTLKIRSTKLEDSAMYFCASSETLIGGGAPGELFFGEGSRLTVL.

The V call is TRBV5-4, the J call TRBJ2-1, with D perhaps matching TRBD2 (5 bases). The ends were cut back, 1 base at V and 3 bases at J, with 11 bases in the middle. The CDR3 length is 15 residues. The germline CDR1 and CDR2 sequences are SGHNT and YYREEE (reference sequence). CDR3 sequence reads: CASSLSSGNYNEQFF. The CDR3 region has the DNA TGTGCCAGCAGCTTGTCCAGCGGAAACTACAATGAGCAGTTCTTC.

This clone appeared a single time. The rearrangement joins TRBV10-1 to TRBJ1-5; tentative D call: TRBD1 (5 bases). The V end lost 6 bases, the J end lost 6 bases, and 12 bases lay between the germline ends. In germline, CDR1 is WNHNN, CDR2 SYGVQD (reference sequence). CDR3 length: 13 amino acids. The CDR3 DNA reads as TGCGCCAGCAGCTCAAGGGGTAGTCAGCCCCAGCATTTT. Encoded protein: CASSSRGSQPQHF.

The chain joins TRBV19 to TRBJ1-1, with TRBD1 as a possible D gene (5 bases). From germline, CDR1 is LNHDA and CDR2 SQIVND (reference sequence). Deletions cut 5 bases from V and 2 bases from J, with 12 bases between. The CDR3 runs 14 residues. DNA of the CDR3: TGTGCCAGTAGTGCGACAGACATCAACACTGAAGCTTTCTTT. Protein: CASSATDINTEAFF.

This clone was picked up a small number of times. This chain connects TRBV27 to TRBJ1-1; TRBD1 agrees at 11 bases. V dropped 1 base and J dropped 4; count of bases not matched to a gene: 5. Germline-derived CDR1 and CDR2 are MNHEY and SMNVEV (reference sequence). CDR3 size: 16 residues. This chain's CDR3 is CASSLLRTGGVTEAFF. CDR3 in DNA: TGTGCCAGCAGTTTATTGAGGACAGGGGGCGTCACTGAAGCTTTCTTT.

The J gene is TRBJ2-1, the V gene TRBV18; 10 bases align to TRBD2. Per the germline V gene, CDR1 is KGHSH and CDR2 is LQKENI. The CDR3 sequence is 16 residues long. The trim removed 0 bases at V and 9 bases at J, leaving 8 bases unmatched. The CDR3 DNA reads TGTGCCAGCTCACCACCTGGTATAGCGGGAGGTAGTGAGCAGTTCTTC. Protein product: CASSPPGIAGGSEQFF.

The chain is built from TRBV5-5 and TRBJ1-4; 8 positions agree with TRBD1. This CDR3 region has 14 residues. Germline V gene data show CDR1 as SGHKS and CDR2 as YYEKEE (reference sequence). V lost 5 bases and J lost 7; bases outside the gene matches: 7. The CDR3 here is CASSSPGQGEKLFF. Here the CDR3 DNA reads TGTGCCAGCAGTTCCCCCGGACAGGGTGAAAAACTGTTTTTT.

V and J are TRBV27 and TRBJ1-2, with D maybe TRBD1 (5 bases). The V gene lost 6 bases and the J gene lost 0 bases, with 14 bases spanning the gap. CDR1 is MNHEY and CDR2 is SMNVEV in the germline V gene (reference sequence). This CDR3 is built from 15 residues. CDR3 DNA sequence: TGTGCCAGCAGCCCAAGGGGCATGACTAACTATGGCTACACCTTC. Translated, it gives CASSPRGMTNYGYTF.

The chain carries TRBV6-6 and TRBJ1-5, with TRBD1 matching 8 bases. The CDR3 is 14 amino acids. Unmatched junction bases numbered 11, after V lost 9 bases and J lost 7 bases. In germline, CDR1 is MNHNY, CDR2 SVGAGI (reference sequence). Here the CDR3 reads CASTAAQGAQPQHF. CDR3 nucleotides: TGTGCCAGTACAGCTGCCCAGGGGGCACAGCCCCAGCATTTT.